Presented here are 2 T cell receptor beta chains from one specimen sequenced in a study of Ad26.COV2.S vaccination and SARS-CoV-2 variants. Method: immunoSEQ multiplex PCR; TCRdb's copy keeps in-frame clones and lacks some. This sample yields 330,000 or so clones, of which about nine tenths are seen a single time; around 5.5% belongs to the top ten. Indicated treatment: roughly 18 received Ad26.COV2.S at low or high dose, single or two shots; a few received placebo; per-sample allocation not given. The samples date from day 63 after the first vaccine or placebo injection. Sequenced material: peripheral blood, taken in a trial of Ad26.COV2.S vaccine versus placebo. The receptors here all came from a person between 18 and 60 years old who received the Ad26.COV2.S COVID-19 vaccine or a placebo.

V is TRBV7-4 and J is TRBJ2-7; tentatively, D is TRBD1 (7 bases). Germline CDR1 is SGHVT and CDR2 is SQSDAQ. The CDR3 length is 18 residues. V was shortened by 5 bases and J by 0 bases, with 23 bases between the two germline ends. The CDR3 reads CASSRRGPGGQSSYEQYV. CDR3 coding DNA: TGTGCCAGCAGCCGCAGAGGGCCAGGGGGGCAGAGCTCCTACGAGCAGTACGTC.

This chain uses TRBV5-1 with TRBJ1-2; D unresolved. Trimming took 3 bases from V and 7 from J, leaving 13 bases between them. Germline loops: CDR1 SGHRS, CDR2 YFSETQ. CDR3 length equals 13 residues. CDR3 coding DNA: TGCGCCAGCAGCTCTGGGCAACTAGGTGGCTACACCTTC. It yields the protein CASSSGQLGGYTF.